The 12 T cell receptor beta chains below all came from one sample that was sequenced in a study of technical replicates of blood from a few donors. Clones were read by immunoSEQ multiplex PCR, and TCRdb kept only the in-frame ones, dropping some. The table lists 55,000 to 75,000 clones, around 92% of them singletons. The sample was PBMCs. These receptors all come from a human donor in good health. Some clones in this sample may be carry-over from other donors' samples.

The chain has TRBV2 and TRBJ2-7; 9 nucleotides agree with TRBD2. The CDR3 length is 14 residues. After removal of 6 bases from V and 3 bases from J, the junction contained 6 bases not matched to a gene. Germline-derived CDR1 and CDR2 are SNHLY and FYNNEI. The CDR3 protein is CASSQGSGGYEQYF. CDR3 coding DNA: TGTGCCAGCAGCCAGGGTAGCGGGGGCTACGAGCAGTACTTC. Supplemented by reference TRBV2 and TRBJ2-7, the full variable domain reads EPEVTQTPSHQVTQMGQEVILRCVPISNHLYFYWYRQILGQKVEFLVSFYNNEISEKSEIFDDQFSVERPDGSNFTLKIRSTKLEDSAMYFCASSQGSGGYEQYFGPGTRLTVT.

The rearrangement uses TRBV27 and TRBJ2-1, with 7 bases lining up with TRBD2. Per the germline V gene, CDR1 is MNHEY and CDR2 is SMNVEV (reference sequence). CDR3 length: 18 residues. V lost 0 bases and J lost 6; bases outside the gene matches: 14. The CDR3 region is CASSLSAHFAGAGNEQFF. The CDR3 DNA is TGTGCCAGCAGTTTATCGGCCCACTTTGCGGGAGCGGGCAATGAGCAGTTCTTC.

The chain joins TRBV9 to TRBJ1-1, with a possible D match to TRBD1 (5 bases). Germline V gene sequence: CDR1 SGDLS, CDR2 YYNGEE. The V and J ends lost 0 bases and 11 bases respectively, with 14 bases between them. The CDR3 consists of 13 residues. Written as DNA, the CDR3 is TGTGCCAGCAGCGTAGCTACGGGGGAGAGGGCTTTCTTT. Residues: CASSVATGERAFF.

The genes are TRBV7-7 and TRBJ2-5; 11 bases are a match to TRBD2. The V and J ends lost 6 bases and 4 bases, in that order; junction bases with no gene match: 13. Per germline, CDR1 SSHAT and CDR2 FNYEAQ (reference sequence). The CDR3 sequence is 17 residues long. This CDR3 is CASSPAGASGGRETQYF. The CDR3, as DNA: TGTGCCAGCAGTCCAGCGGGGGCTAGCGGGGGGAGAGAGACCCAGTACTTC.

The genes are TRBV12-2 and TRBJ1-5; TRBD1 was called by the table and not checked on the DNA. TRBV12-2 is labeled a pseudogene. The CDR3 has 17 residues. The CDR3 region is CASRSTTGIHSNQPQHF. CDR3 bases: TGTGCAAGTCGCTCCACGACAGGGATACATAGCAATCAGCCCCAGCATTTT.

The genes are TRBV4-1 and TRBJ2-5, with D tentatively TRBD2 (6 bases). Trimming stripped 2 bases from V and 5 bases from J, with 12 bases between. CDR1 is MGHRA and CDR2 is YSYEKL in the germline V gene. The length of the CDR3 is 14 residues. In DNA form, the CDR3 reads TGCGCCAGCAGCCAAATGGGACTGAGGGAGACCCAGTACTTC. Its protein product is CASSQMGLRETQYF.

The chain recombines TRBV19 with TRBJ2-1, with D uncertain. Germline V lookup: CDR1 LNHDA, CDR2 SQIVND (reference sequence). The CDR3 runs to 11 residues. V dropped 2 bases and J dropped 10 bases, with 6 bases sitting between them. Written as DNA, the CDR3 is TGTGCCAGTAGTATAACTCTAGAGCAGTTCTTC. Translated: CASSITLEQFF.

The V and J genes are TRBV5-1 and TRBJ1-2, with 11 bases fitting TRBD1. The length of the CDR3 is 16 residues. The ends lost 4 bases at V and 6 bases at J; junction bases unmatched: 11. Germline loops: CDR1 SGHRS, CDR2 YFSETQ. Here the CDR3 reads CASSAGTGGPGHGYTF. In DNA form, the CDR3 reads TGCGCCAGCAGCGCCGGGACAGGGGGACCCGGTCATGGCTACACCTTC. The variable domain in full, with the rest retrieved from reference TRBV5-1 and TRBJ1-2, is KAGVTQTPRYLIKTRGQQVTLSCSPISGHRSVSWYQQTPGQGLQFLFEYFSETQRNKGNFPGRFSGRQFSNSRSEMNVSTLELGDSALYLCASSAGTGGPGHGYTFGSGTRLTVV.

V is TRBV6-5 and J is TRBJ2-5; a possible D gene is TRBD2 (7 bases). V was cut by 2 bases and J by 5 bases, with 15 bases left in between. The CDR3 has 15 residues. Germline loops: CDR1 MNHEY, CDR2 SVGAGI. In DNA form, the CDR3 reads TGTGCCAGCAGTTACCGGGGGGCCTCCGGTGAGACCCAGTACTTC. It encodes CASSYRGASGETQYF.

V and J are TRBV6-5 and TRBJ1-2; D might be TRBD1 (5 bases). Deletions cut 6 bases from V and 3 bases from J, with 11 bases between. CDR1 is MNHEY, CDR2 SVGAGI, per germline. The length of the CDR3 is 13 residues. The CDR3 coding sequence is TGTGCCAGCAGCCCAGACAGTGACTATGGCTACACCTTC. It yields the protein CASSPDSDYGYTF.

The V and J genes are TRBV2 and TRBJ2-7; 9 positions match TRBD2. Germline V gives CDR1 SNHLY, CDR2 FYNNEI. Germline trimming cut 6 bases from V and 6 bases from J; bases unmatched to any gene: 9. This CDR3 is 14 amino acids long. CDR3: CASRFQGLALEQYF. The CDR3 DNA sequence: TGTGCCAGCAGGTTCCAGGGACTAGCCCTCGAGCAGTACTTC.

This sequence joins TRBV4-3 and TRBJ1-2, with 7 bases aligning to TRBD1. The V and J ends lost 1 base and 5 bases, in that order; junction bases with no gene match: 7. The germline V gene encodes CDR1 LGHNA and CDR2 YSLEER. CDR3 length: 15 amino acids. The CDR3 bases are TGCGCCAGCAGCCAAGGCAGGGGGGCTCGGTATGGCTACACCTTC. Its protein product is CASSQGRGARYGYTF.